This TCR beta chain was profiled in a study of CD8+CD57+ T cells in acquired aplastic anemia. Study-level background: DNA from sorted CD4+ and CD8+ cells averaged about 3.2 ug.

TCR beta VDJ and CDR3 profiles were obtained from a genomic DNA template. TCRdb reprocessed the reads via MiXCR and lists one record per CDR3 protein. Here the sample spans approximately 260,000 distinct CDR3 sequences, approximately 86% being singletons. Germline CDR1 SGHAT, CDR2 FQNNGV. V lost 5 bases and J lost 0, with 17 bases in between. This CDR3 contains 16 residues. An expansion of CD8+CD57+ cells by flow cytometry had been shown in patients chosen for sequencing. Patients were treatment-naive when blood was sampled. Study conclusions and caveats: Patients and controls had in common 25 to 30 CD8+ CDR3 sequences. Patient and control CD8+ Simpson's diversity was not significantly different.

This clonotype came up a few times. The antigen remains undetermined. The chain carries TRBV11-2 and TRBJ2-7, with D possibly called TRBD1 or TRBD2 (6 bases each). The receptor was derived from a human donor with aplastic anemia. Sequenced input: sorted CD4+, CD8+, or CD8+CD57+ T cells (not recorded which) from PBMCs. The chain's CDR3 is CASSQSEGRGSYEQYF. The CDR3 nucleotides are TGTGCCAGCAGCCAATCGGAGGGCAGGGGCTCCTACGAGCAGTACTTC.